This TCR beta chain came from a study of T cell responses to AZD1222 COVID-19 vaccine. Study observations and caveats: Most donors were white British, females outnumbered males, and clonal diversity was possibly underestimated. At baseline, seropositivity was found in only a handful of AZD1222 recipients. Researchers report vaccine-associated CD4 TCRs spanning spike, with dominance at 160-218 and 743-854.

This table comes from immunoSEQ multiplex PCR, and its TCRdb copy is limited to in-frame clones, with some not included. The top ten clones hold 0.99% of a sample with 200,000 or so clones, more than 75% of them seen once. With regard to this clone: Antigen specificity is unknown.

V was clipped by 3 bases and J by 5 bases, with 19 bases between them. The germline V gene encodes CDR1 ENHRY and CDR2 SYGVKD. The CDR3 is 16 residues long. The sequenced sample was peripheral blood, obtained on day 0 of AZD1222 vaccination. The sequence came from an adult in good health. This chain connects TRBV10-3 to TRBJ1-2; tentative D call: TRBD1 (6 bases). As DNA, the CDR3 is TGTGCCATCAGTGAAGGGGAGGGGGGTTCTATTTATGGCTACACCTTC. The encoded protein is CAISEGEGGSIYGYTF.